This TCR beta chain was recorded in a study of T cell repertoires in cytomegalovirus infection. Turning to the study itself: Indications came from public TCR beta signatures; they pointed to CMV infection and to a matching HLA type. Broader study findings: Summed public TCR beta family frequency identified CMV carriers bearing the relevant HLA. HLA-C-restricted TCR beta clonotypes specific for CMV led the ex vivo response.

Germline V gene data show CDR1 as SGHDN and CDR2 as FVKESK. There are 14 residues in the CDR3. The V end was cut by 4 bases, the J end by 9 bases, with 18 bases between. TCRdb fed the reads into MiXCR, producing one record per CDR3 protein. This table has roughly 630,000 distinct CDR3 sequences, more than 20% appearing once. A note on this clonotype: As yet, its antigen is unknown.

The sample comprised CD8+ T cells from PBMCs. The TCR sequence derives from a human donor in good health (CMV status not recorded). Some clones in this sample may be carry-over from other donors' samples. V usage is TRBV14 and J usage is TRBJ1-2, with D possibly matching TRBD1 (5 bases). The CDR3 sequence: CASSRDGGRQSYTF. In nucleotides, the CDR3 is TGTGCCAGCAGCCGCGATGGAGGGAGACAGAGCTACACCTTC.